The sequence of this T cell receptor (beta chain) was determined in a study of blood T cell repertoires in COVID-19 (dated by TCRdb to 2020 to 2022). About the study as a whole: Samples from collaborators originated in the United States, Italy and Spain and spanned both the acute and convalescent phases of COVID-19. The prospective study material was composed of cDNA or gDNA derived from T cells, B-cell-depleted T cells, or PBMCs. Deeply sampled blood TCRbeta repertoires from subjects exposed to, actively infected with, or recovered from COVID-19 were included in the dataset. The repertoires were released in a freely available public database meant as a resource for research on the immune response to SARS-CoV-2. Samples were obtained from the ongoing ImmuneRACE study (first 160 participants) and from 1,254 subjects provided by 6 global collaborators. Sample metadata almost always included a de-identified subject ID, COVID-19 status, age in years and sex. Where available, HLA class I and class II types were taken from metadata supplied by the sample provider and were not determined by assay-based typing. Study-wide findings and limitations: How much clinical and demographic metadata was included differed by source and by participant, and the metadata was provided uncurated.

In regard to this clone: There is no known antigen for this receptor. No much larger clone is present one base from it, and per-base qualities are unavailable.

TCRbeta CDR3 regions were amplified from genomic DNA by means of the immunoSEQ Assay, a bias-controlled multiplex PCR. The authors' pipeline ran thus. The number of nucleated cells in each sample was estimated from the amplification of reference gene primers within the assay. To quantify the absolute abundance of each unique TCRbeta CDR3 rearrangement, sequence reads were collapsed and filtered. For each sample, productive Simpson clonality was calculated as the square root of Simpson's diversity index over productive rearrangements. Held by TCRdb, this immuneACCESS table contains in-frame sequences only and omits some clones. Under half of the omission traces to an unresolved V gene where checked; the cause of the rest is unknown. For V, J and clone size, that table is used; D and trimming come from the DNA. The sample table holds 160,000 or so clones, of which 89% were seen once. Approximately 2.8% of the sample belongs to the ten largest clones.

V lost 4 bases and J lost 3 bases, and the count of bases not matched to a germline gene is 4. The germline V gene (reference sequence) supplies CDR1 MNHNY and CDR2 SVGAGI. The CDR3 has 16 amino acids, counting the end cysteine and phenylalanine. Just CDR3 DNA is preserved here, 48 bases in frame from base 1. Collaborating institutions collected whole blood in K2EDTA tubes following their own protocols. For TCRbeta analysis, collaborators shipped samples in one of three forms: frozen whole blood, isolated PBMCs, or DNA extracted from either of those sample types. The chain employs TRBV6-6 and TRBJ1-4; TRBD1 lines up with 11 middle nucleotides. The sample was peripheral blood. The clonotype was recovered from a man between 60 and 75 years old with acute or convalescent COVID-19. The CDR3: CASSLGQGVANEKLFF. Read as DNA, the sequence is TGTGCCAGCAGTTTGGGACAGGGGGTCGCTAATGAAAAACTGTTTTTT.